This entry is about one T cell receptor (beta chain). The target antigen is unknown. The entry originates in a study of response to subunit inactivated influenza vaccine. CDR1 is DFQATT and CDR2 is SNEGSKA in the germline V gene (reference sequence). Trimming cost V 1 base and J 10 bases; bases outside gene matches: 3. CDR3 length: 14 residues. Study-wide points: Authors suggested few new T cells are recruited by each seasonal influenza vaccination.

Each CDR3 protein gets one entry after TCRdb re-called the RT-PCR reads with MiXCR. The repertoire holds more than 600,000 distinct CDR3 sequences, with 15% to 20% as singletons. The receptor comes from a man in his fifties who received an inactivated influenza vaccine. The chain is built from TRBV20-1 and TRBJ2-1, with 14 positions matching TRBD2. The source material was PBMCs from blood, sampled 5 days after vaccination. As DNA, the CDR3 is TGCAGTGCTAGAGGGACTAGCGGGGGGCGAGAGCAGTTCTTC. Its protein product is CSARGTSGGREQFF.